The 10 T cell receptor beta chains below all came from one sample that was sequenced in a study of shared T cell receptors in the human thymus. Data came from immunoSEQ multiplex PCR; TCRdb stores just in-frame clones and leaves some out. The sample lists just under 550,000 clones; around 78% were seen once. These sequences were also reported in another study, on human thymus T cells.

The sequenced sample consisted of thymocytes. These receptors came from a boy younger than two with a congenital heart defect.

The chain recombines TRBV5-5 with TRBJ2-7; D may be TRBD1 (6 bases). Trimming shortened V by 4 bases and J by 0 bases, and 20 bases separated the two germline ends. The CDR3 has 17 residues. Germline assignment: CDR1 SGHKS and CDR2 YYEKEE (reference sequence). The CDR3 DNA follows: TGTGCCAGCAGCCCCCGGCGACCGGGCAGGGGCTCCTACGAGCAGTACTTC. This sequence encodes CASSPRRPGRGSYEQYF.

The chain links TRBV2 to TRBJ2-3, with a possible D match to TRBD1 (5 bases). Trimming removed 9 bases from V and 0 bases from J, with 10 bases in between. Germline V gene sequence: CDR1 SNHLY, CDR2 FYNNEI. The CDR3 covers 13 residues. CDR3 sequence: CARAPGSTDTQYF. CDR3 DNA: TGTGCCAGGGCCCCAGGGAGCACAGATACGCAGTATTTT.

The chain combines TRBV2 with TRBJ2-5, with D maybe TRBD2 (6 bases). CDR1 is SNHLY and CDR2 is FYNNEI in the germline V gene. The CDR3 is 17 residues long. Between the trimmed V and J ends, which lost 3 bases and 5 bases, there was a span of 22 bases. CDR3 residues: CASSEGGGTKRCETQYF. CDR3 in DNA: TGTGCCAGCAGTGAGGGAGGAGGCACTAAGCGGTGCGAGACCCAGTACTTC.

The rearrangement joins TRBV6-5 to TRBJ2-7; 7 nucleotides line up with TRBD1. Losses at the gene ends were 4 bases for V and 9 bases for J; bases not matched to a gene: 6. Germline CDR1 and CDR2: MNHEY and SVGAGI. CDR3 length equals 12 residues. CDR3 bases: TGTGCCAGCAGTTCAACAGGGGCAGGGCAGTACTTC. Residues: CASSSTGAGQYF.

The V gene is TRBV4-3, the J gene TRBJ2-5; 7 nucleotides align to TRBD2. The CDR3 has 16 residues. Germline CDR1 is LGHNA and CDR2 is YSLEER. The trim removed 0 bases at V and 3 bases at J, leaving 7 bases unmatched. CDR3 coding DNA: TGCGCCAGCAGCCAAGATATCACTGGGGGGGAAGAGACCCAGTACTTC. Translation: CASSQDITGGEETQYF.

The chain employs TRBV6-5 and TRBJ2-7, with a weak D call TRBD1 (5 bases). The CDR3 loop spans 15 amino acids. V gave up 2 bases and J gave up 0 bases, with 11 bases separating them. CDR1 is MNHEY, CDR2 SVGAGI, per germline. CDR3 DNA sequence: TGTGCCAGCAGTTACGGGGCGGAACACTCCTACGAGCAGTACTTC. Protein: CASSYGAEHSYEQYF.

The rearrangement links TRBV11-2 to TRBJ2-7; 7 nucleotides agree with TRBD2. The CDR3 contains 15 residues. Germline CDR1 SGHAT, CDR2 FQNNGV. The V segment lost 1 base and the J segment 1 base; nucleotides outside the gene matches: 4. The CDR3 protein is CASSLGRRGSYEQYF. The CDR3 bases are TGTGCCAGCAGCTTAGGACGGCGGGGGTCCTACGAGCAGTACTTC.

This clone came up a few times. The chain couples TRBV4-3 to TRBJ2-1; 8 bases align to TRBD2. Germline CDR1 reads LGHNA; CDR2 reads YSLEER. The V segment lost 0 bases and the J segment 5 bases; nucleotides outside the gene matches: 9. The CDR3 covers 17 residues. CDR3 sequence reads: CASSQDLETSVNNEQFF. The CDR3 nucleotides read TGCGCCAGCAGCCAAGATTTGGAGACTAGCGTCAACAATGAGCAGTTCTTC.

The chain carries TRBV7-9 and TRBJ1-1; maybe TRBD1 (5 bases). CDR1 is SEHNR and CDR2 is FQNEAQ in the germline V gene (reference sequence). The CDR3 runs 14 residues. V lost 3 bases and J 6 bases, leaving 14 bases between the germline ends. CDR3 in amino acids: CASSLAQGCAEAFF. Written as DNA, the CDR3 is TGTGCCAGCAGCTTGGCTCAGGGATGCGCTGAAGCTTTCTTT. The full variable domain, with the rest looked up from reference TRBV7-9 and TRBJ1-1, is DTGVSQNPRHKITKRGQNVTFRCDPISEHNRLYWYRQTLGQGPEFLTYFQNEAQLEKSRLLSDRFSAERPKGSFSTLEIQRTEQGDSAMYLCASSLAQGCAEAFFGQGTRLTVV.

The chain has TRBV11-3 and TRBJ1-3; D is unclear. The CDR3 sequence is 15 residues long. Trimming shortened V by 5 bases and J by 4 bases, and 15 bases separated the two germline ends. Germline V gives CDR1 SGHNT, CDR2 YENEEA. The CDR3 sequence is CASSPGGSLGNTIYF. The CDR3 coding sequence is TGTGCCAGCAGCCCCGGAGGGAGTCTCGGAAACACCATATATTTT.